The 25 T cell receptor beta chains in this list originate from one sample, sequenced in a study of early T cells in non-severe SARS-CoV-2 infection. From the 5' RACE reads, TCRdb called clonotypes with MiXCR, one entry per CDR3 protein. The table shows fewer than 50,000 distinct CDR3 sequences, with under 7% occurring only once. This specimen was whole blood, taken at baseline. Receptors originate from an adult who was a healthcare worker with PCR-confirmed SARS-CoV-2 infection or an uninfected control (not recorded which).

A few counts support this clonotype. This chain uses TRBV10-3 with TRBJ2-7; no clear D. The CDR3 consists of 11 residues. V lost 3 bases and J 3 bases, leaving 3 bases between the germline ends. Germline V gives CDR1 ENHRY, CDR2 SYGVKD. The CDR3, as DNA: TGTGCCATCAGTGATCTCTACGAGCAGTACTTC. Translation gives CAISDLYEQYF.

Many counts were recorded for this clonotype. The chain employs TRBV6-2 or TRBV6-3 and TRBJ1-5, with 9 bases identical to TRBD1. After removal of 2 bases from V and 5 bases from J, the junction contained 4 bases not matched to a gene. The CDR3 consists of 15 residues. Germline lookup yields CDR1 MNHEY and CDR2 SVGEGT. The CDR3 DNA follows: TGTGCCAGCAGTTACAGGGGACAGGGCGATCAGCCCCAGCATTTT. It translates to CASSYRGQGDQPQHF.

This clonotype was detected a few times. V is TRBV5-1 and J is TRBJ2-5; D is undetermined. The CDR3 has 14 residues. Germline V gene sequence: CDR1 SGHRS, CDR2 YFSETQ. With 1 base removed from V and 1 base from J, the gap between germline ends came to 8 bases. The CDR3 DNA reads TGCGCCAGCAGCTTGAGACGGAGCCAAGAGACCCAGTACTTC. Translated: CASSLRRSQETQYF.

The V call is TRBV30, the J call TRBJ2-7; TRBD1 or TRBD2 may be the D gene (5 bases each). The germline V gene has CDR1 GTSNPN and CDR2 SVGIG (reference sequence). This CDR3 spans 15 amino acids. The V gene lost 0 bases and the J gene lost 0 bases, with 12 bases spanning the gap. CDR3 sequence (DNA): TGTGCCTGGAGTGTACGGGTGGGACGCTCCTACGAGCAGTACTTC. It codes for CAWSVRVGRSYEQYF. The whole variable domain, remainder taken from reference TRBV30 and TRBJ2-7, is SQTIHQWPATLVQPVGSPLSLECTVEGTSNPNLYWYRQAAGRGLQLLFYSVGIGQISSEVPQNLSASRPQDRQFILSSKKLLLSDSGFYLCAWSVRVGRSYEQYFGPGTRLTVT.

This clonotype was picked up many times. The chain couples TRBV6-2 or TRBV6-3 to TRBJ2-1, with unresolved D. Trimming took 4 bases from V and 6 from J, leaving 4 bases between them. The CDR3 sequence is 11 residues long. The germline gives CDR1 MNHEY, CDR2 SVGEGT. CDR3 bases: TGTGCCAGCAGTTCGGGCAATGAGCAGTTCTTC. It yields the protein CASSSGNEQFF.

This clonotype has a count of ten or more. The chain uses TRBV7-8 and TRBJ2-1; D gene ambiguous. V shed 5 bases and J shed 6 bases, with 14 bases lying between them. Germline values: CDR1 SGHVS, CDR2 FQNEAQ. The CDR3 totals 14 residues. CDR3 nucleotides: TGTGCCAGCAGCCCTAATGTGGTGAGCAATGAGCAGTTCTTC. Translated: CASSPNVVSNEQFF.

This clonotype was counted many times. V is TRBV11-2 and J is TRBJ2-7; D is undetermined. The CDR3 length is 13 residues. Per the germline V gene, CDR1 is SGHAT and CDR2 is FQNNGV. V was cut by 2 bases and J by 4 bases, with 9 bases left in between. CDR3: CASSLSSAYEQYF. The CDR3, as DNA: TGTGCCAGCAGCTTATCCTCAGCTTACGAGCAGTACTTC.

This clonotype occurred many times. The V and J genes are TRBV6-5 and TRBJ1-3, with no clear D. V was cut by 2 bases and J by 5 bases, with 10 bases left in between. Germline values: CDR1 MNHEY, CDR2 SVGAGI. CDR3 length: 14 amino acids. This CDR3 is CASSYDGGRNTIYF. The CDR3 nucleotides are TGTGCCAGCAGTTACGACGGAGGTAGAAACACCATATATTTT.

The sample holds many counts of this clonotype. The gene calls are TRBV28 and TRBJ2-2, with D perhaps matching TRBD1 (6 bases). V was cut by 5 bases and J by 5 bases, with 6 bases left in between. Germline lookup yields CDR1 MDHEN and CDR2 SYDVKM. The length of the CDR3 is 12 residues. CDR3 DNA sequence: TGTGCCAGCAGTAGGGGGACCGGGGAGCTGTTTTTT. Its translation: CASSRGTGELFF.

A few counts support this clonotype. CDR3 amino acids: CASSVGTNSNQPQHF. The CDR3 DNA reads as TGTGCCAGCAGCGTGGGGACAAATAGCAATCAGCCCCAGCATTTT. V is TRBV7-9 and J is TRBJ1-5; a possible D gene is TRBD1 (6 bases). The CDR3 runs to 15 residues. Germline values: CDR1 SEHNR, CDR2 FQNEAQ (reference sequence). Between the trimmed V and J ends, which lost 5 bases and 0 bases, there was a span of 11 bases.

This chain links TRBV19 with TRBJ2-6; the D gene is possibly TRBD2 (7 bases). Germline V gives CDR1 LNHDA, CDR2 SQIVND (reference sequence). CDR3 length: 16 residues. Deletions cut 5 bases from V and 0 bases from J, with 11 bases between. The DNA of the CDR3 is TGTGCCAGTAGTCCAGGGGAGGGCTCTGGGGCCAACGTCCTGACTTTC. This codes for CASSPGEGSGANVLTF.

This clonotype was observed at least ten times. The junction departs from the called germline gene at one end, perhaps through a read error. The chain links TRBV3-1 to TRBJ2-7, with 7 positions matching TRBD2. Per the germline V gene, CDR1 is LGHDT and CDR2 is YNNKEL (reference sequence). This CDR3 contains 15 residues. CDR3 loop: CASSQAGGSSHEQYF. DNA of the CDR3: TGTGCCAGCAGCCAAGCCGGGGGGTCCTCCCACGAGCAGTACTTC.

This rearrangement joins TRBV29-1 to TRBJ2-5; no firm D call. Deletions cut 2 bases from V and 4 bases from J, with 14 bases between. The CDR3 loop spans 14 amino acids. The V gene's germline CDR1 is SQVTM and CDR2 ANQGSEA. The CDR3 nucleotides are TGCAGCGTTGAAACGGTCTCGACGAGAGAGACCCAGTACTTC. Translated: CSVETVSTRETQYF.

J is TRBJ2-7 and V is TRBV6-5, with D perhaps TRBD2 (5 bases). CDR3 size: 18 residues. Germline V gene sequence: CDR1 MNHEY, CDR2 SVGAGI. Trimming pared 5 bases from V and 4 bases from J, leaving 27 bases between. The CDR3 DNA follows: TGTGCCAGCAGTAAGGCCCTCCTTGGAGGACCCCAGGTGTACGAGCAGTACTTC. Amino acid sequence: CASSKALLGGPQVYEQYF.

The sample holds many counts of this clonotype. The CDR3 nucleotides are TGCGCCAGCAGCCAGCAAACTAGCGGGGGGGCAGATACGCAGTATTTT. This translates into CASSQQTSGGADTQYF. V is TRBV4-3 and J is TRBJ2-3; 13 nucleotides agree with TRBD2. Trimming at V came to 3 bases and at J to 4 bases, leaving 4 bases not matched to a gene. CDR1 and CDR2 from the germline V gene are LGHNA and YSLEER. This CDR3 has 16 residues.

CDR3 sequence reads: CASSRLAGANTGELFF. CDR3 DNA: TGTGCCAGCAGCAGATTAGCGGGGGCAAACACCGGGGAGCTGTTTTTT. The chain employs TRBV5-5 and TRBJ2-2; TRBD2 agrees at 9 bases. This CDR3 is 16 amino acids long. The germline CDR1 and CDR2 sequences are SGHKS and YYEKEE (reference sequence). The V and J ends lost 4 bases and 2 bases, in that order; junction bases with no gene match: 6.

This clonotype was detected many times. The chain joins TRBV4-3 to TRBJ1-1; 7 bases map to TRBD1. The CDR3 contains 14 residues. Trimming took 4 bases from V and 5 from J; bases not matched to a gene: 7. CDR1 LGHNA and CDR2 YSLEER come from the germline V gene. The chain's CDR3 is CASSRYSRGTEAFF. The CDR3 DNA is TGCGCCAGCAGCCGATACTCCAGGGGGACTGAAGCTTTCTTT.

This clonotype was recorded a few times. The gene calls are TRBV7-6 and TRBJ2-5; the match to TRBD2 covers 10 bases. This CDR3 region has 17 residues. Losses at the gene ends were 2 bases for V and 2 bases for J; bases not matched to a gene: 8. From germline, CDR1 is SGHVS and CDR2 FNYEAQ. The CDR3 nucleotides are TGTGCCAGCAGCTTACTTCCTAGCGGGGGACGGCAAGAGACCCAGTACTTC. Protein product: CASSLLPSGGRQETQYF.

J is TRBJ2-7 and V is TRBV6-2 or TRBV6-3; D assignment may be TRBD1 or TRBD2 (5 bases each). The CDR3 extends over 15 amino acids. The V end lost 6 bases, the J end lost 0 bases, and 15 bases lay between the germline ends. CDR1 is MNHEY and CDR2 is SVGEGT in the germline V gene. CDR3 in DNA: TGTGCCAGCAGCCCCTTGGCAGGGAGCTCCTACGAGCAGTACTTC. Translated, it gives CASSPLAGSSYEQYF.

The chain has TRBV9 and TRBJ2-2; maybe TRBD1 (5 bases). Germline CDR1 is SGDLS and CDR2 is YYNGEE. The CDR3 has 14 residues. V was trimmed by 1 base and J by 3 bases, leaving 7 bases between them. The CDR3 DNA is TGTGCCAGCAGCGTAACAGGCGACACCGGGGAGCTGTTTTTT. Its protein product is CASSVTGDTGELFF.

The table lists this clonotype with many counts. The genes are TRBV28 and TRBJ1-2; D not resolved. The length of the CDR3 is 11 residues. The V gene lost 8 bases and the J gene lost 5 bases, with 9 bases spanning the gap. Per germline, CDR1 MDHEN and CDR2 SYDVKM. The CDR3 DNA is TGTGCCAGCCGGGCGCAGTATGGCTACACCTTC. Translation: CASRAQYGYTF.

This clonotype was observed many times. The chain couples TRBV20-1 to TRBJ2-4; 9 positions match TRBD2. Germline loops: CDR1 DFQATT, CDR2 SNEGSKA (reference sequence). V dropped 2 bases and J dropped 0; count of bases not matched to a gene: 2. The CDR3 covers 15 residues. In nucleotides, the CDR3 is TGCAGTGCTAGACTAGCGGGGATAGCCAAAAACATTCAGTACTTC. It translates to CSARLAGIAKNIQYF.

In its sample, this clonotype was seen many times. V gene TRBV27 combines with J gene TRBJ2-7; possible D gene TRBD1, 6 bases. V was cut by 3 bases and J by 3 bases, with 15 bases left in between. Germline assignment: CDR1 MNHEY and CDR2 SMNVEV (reference sequence). The CDR3 has 15 residues. The CDR3 spells CASSLGQGFNYEQYF. The CDR3 nucleotides read TGTGCCAGCAGTTTGGGGCAGGGGTTTAACTACGAGCAGTACTTC.

CDR3 loop: CASSSKVLLGRENNEQFF. Here the CDR3 DNA reads TGTGCCAGCAGTTCGAAAGTGCTCCTAGGACGGGAAAACAATGAGCAGTTCTTC. The chain carries TRBV12-3 or TRBV12-4 and TRBJ2-1; D perhaps matches TRBD2 (5 bases). The V gene lost 4 bases and the J gene lost 5 bases, with 24 bases spanning the gap. The CDR3 length is 18 residues.

This sequence joins TRBV5-1 and TRBJ2-2, with a tentative D call TRBD1 (5 bases). The CDR3 length is 14 residues. Per the germline V gene, CDR1 is SGHRS and CDR2 is YFSETQ. V lost 5 bases and J lost 0, with 8 bases in between. The CDR3 reads CASRTETNTGELFF. DNA for the CDR3: TGCGCCAGCAGGACAGAAACGAACACCGGGGAGCTGTTTTTT.